These 20 T cell receptor beta chains were sequenced from one sample in a study of blood T cell repertoires in COVID-19. Sequenced by immunoSEQ multiplex PCR; TCRdb stores in-frame clones only, minus some. The sample holds hundreds of thousands of clones, over 80% seen once. The sequenced sample was peripheral blood. The receptor source for this set is a man aged 35 to 55 with acute or convalescent COVID-19.

This chain joins TRBV12-3 or TRBV12-4 and TRBJ1-2; 12 nucleotides agree with TRBD1. The CDR3 runs 12 residues. With V trimmed by 5 bases and J by 13 bases, 5 bases remained unmatched. The CDR3 DNA is TGTGCCAGCAGTGGGACAGGGGGCGAGGGCACCTTC. Residues: CASSGTGGEGTF.

The rearrangement joins TRBV6-2 or TRBV6-3 to TRBJ2-2; TRBD2 agrees at 14 bases. V lost 4 bases and J lost 5; bases outside the gene matches: 9. This CDR3 region has 18 residues. The germline V gene has CDR1 MNHEY and CDR2 SVGEGT. The CDR3: CASSSPGLAGVRTGELFF. CDR3 in DNA: TGTGCCAGCAGTTCTCCGGGACTAGCGGGAGTTAGAACCGGGGAGCTGTTTTTT.

The chain links TRBV27 to TRBJ2-7; TRBD2 matches 11 bases. From germline, CDR1 is MNHEY and CDR2 SMNVEV (reference sequence). This CDR3 has 15 residues. After removal of 5 bases from V and 8 bases from J, the junction contained 11 bases not matched to a gene. The CDR3 loop is CASSASTSGINQQYF. The CDR3 DNA is TGTGCCAGCAGTGCGTCGACTAGCGGGATAAACCAGCAGTACTTC.

Comment on this clone: Other nucleotide sequences from this sample produce the same CDR3. The rearrangement joins TRBV30 to TRBJ2-7; 9 bases fit TRBD1. Germline V gives CDR1 GTSNPN, CDR2 SVGIG (reference sequence). After removal of 0 bases from V and 4 bases from J, the junction contained 4 bases not matched to a gene. This CDR3 contains 14 residues. CDR3 in DNA: TGTGCCTGGAGTGTAGGGACAGGGAGGTACGAGCAGTACTTC. Protein product: CAWSVGTGRYEQYF.

The CDR3 DNA is TGTGCCAGCAGCCCGCGGACAAGGATGAACACTGAAGCTTTCTTT. Translation: CASSPRTRMNTEAFF. The V gene is TRBV7-2, the J gene TRBJ1-1, with D perhaps matching TRBD1 (5 bases). Germline CDR1 and CDR2: SGHTA and FQGNSA. The CDR3 spans 15 residues. V was cut by 5 bases and J by 0 bases, with 13 bases left in between.

The chain combines TRBV6-6 with TRBJ2-7; 7 nucleotides agree with TRBD2. With 5 bases clipped from V and 9 bases from J, the junction kept 40 bases outside the gene matches. The germline V gene encodes CDR1 MNHNY and CDR2 SVGAGI (reference sequence). This CDR3 spans 23 amino acids. The CDR3 DNA reads as TGTGCCAGCAGTCCCCACCAGGTCTCGAGCAAGAACGTGGGGGAGGGCCTGTCGGAAGGGCAGTACTTC. As protein: CASSPHQVSSKNVGEGLSEGQYF.

This clone was seen a handful of times. The rearrangement joins TRBV19 to TRBJ2-1; 10 bases align to TRBD2. This CDR3 is built from 16 residues. Germline V CDR1 and CDR2: LNHDA, SQIVND (reference sequence). V gave up 5 bases and J gave up 10 bases; unmatched junction bases: 14. This CDR3 reads CASSLYSSSGSKEQFF. DNA for the CDR3: TGTGCCAGTAGTCTCTATTCGTCTAGCGGGAGTAAGGAGCAGTTCTTC.

CDR3 loop: CASSSTGFGELFF. The CDR3 DNA reads TGCGCCAGCAGCTCGACAGGGTTCGGGGAGCTGTTTTTT. The rearrangement links TRBV5-1 to TRBJ2-2, with 7 bases matching TRBD1. V trimming: 3 bases; J trimming: 7 bases; junction bases outside the gene matches: 3. The germline V gene has CDR1 SGHRS and CDR2 YFSETQ. The CDR3 has 13 residues.

About this clone: The identical CDR3 is also encoded by other nucleotide sequences in the sample. J is TRBJ2-1 and V is TRBV4-1; TRBD2 matches at 16 bases. Trimming at V came to 1 base and at J to 6 bases, leaving 6 bases not matched to a gene. Germline V gene sequence: CDR1 MGHRA, CDR2 YSYEKL. This CDR3 spans 18 amino acids. The CDR3 nucleotides read TGCGCCAGCAGCCAAGGGGGACTAGCGGGAGGGCCTTCCAATGAGCAGTTCTTC. This codes for CASSQGGLAGGPSNEQFF.

The chain recombines TRBV12-5 with TRBJ2-3; the D gene is possibly TRBD2 (6 bases). There are 15 residues in the CDR3. Trimming cost V 6 bases and J 7 bases, with 20 bases left between them. Germline lookup yields CDR1 LGHNT and CDR2 FRNRAP. The CDR3 DNA sequence: TGTGCTAGTGGCTCCGGGACTCCAAATGTGAATACGCAGTATTTT. Protein sequence: CASGSGTPNVNTQYF.

The CDR3 DNA reads as TGTGCCAGCTCACCACCGTCCGGGTCGGCCACCGGGGAGCTGTTTTTT. This encodes CASSPPSGSATGELFF. The chain carries TRBV18 and TRBJ2-2; D not resolved. CDR1 KGHSH and CDR2 LQKENI come from the germline V gene. This CDR3 contains 16 residues. Trimming pared 0 bases from V and 4 bases from J, leaving 12 bases between.

This clone has just one count. J is TRBJ2-3 and V is TRBV29-1; TRBD2 agrees at 7 bases. V trimming: 3 bases; J trimming: 0 bases; junction bases outside the gene matches: 6. The CDR3 loop spans 15 amino acids. The germline V gene has CDR1 SQVTM and CDR2 ANQGSEA. The CDR3: CSVERGSGSTDTQYF. Here the CDR3 DNA reads TGCAGCGTTGAGAGGGGTAGCGGGAGCACAGATACGCAGTATTTT.

DNA of the CDR3: TGTGCCAGTAGTATCCCCGCAAACAGCTATGGCTACACCTTC. Its protein is CASSIPANSYGYTF. The chain uses TRBV19 and TRBJ1-2, with no clear D. The CDR3 contains 14 residues. V was clipped by 3 bases and J by 4 bases, with 12 bases between them. Per germline, CDR1 LNHDA and CDR2 SQIVND (reference sequence).

This clone was seen just once. The chain has TRBV5-1 and TRBJ2-2; unclear D gene. The CDR3 totals 14 residues. The ends were cut back, 1 base at V and 4 bases at J, with 8 bases in the middle. Per the germline V gene, CDR1 is SGHRS and CDR2 is YFSETQ. CDR3 DNA sequence: TGCGCCAGCAGCTTGCGTACTTCCACCGGGGAGCTGTTTTTT. The encoded protein is CASSLRTSTGELFF.

V gene TRBV27 combines with J gene TRBJ2-7; possibly TRBD1 for D (5 bases). The CDR3 has 17 residues. V was pared by 3 bases and J by 3 bases, with 21 bases between. Looked up from germline, CDR1 is MNHEY and CDR2 is SMNVEV (reference sequence). The CDR3 loop reads CASSFGVGDSLIYEQYF. The CDR3 nucleotides read TGTGCCAGCAGTTTCGGAGTTGGAGACAGCCTTATCTACGAGCAGTACTTC.

The V gene is TRBV27, the J gene TRBJ2-1; 12 bases fit TRBD2. This CDR3 has 16 residues. V trimming: 7 bases; J trimming: 7 bases; junction bases outside the gene matches: 11. Germline CDR1 and CDR2: MNHEY and SMNVEV (reference sequence). In DNA, the CDR3 is TGTGCCAGCACTTTGTCCGGGACTAGCGGGCAGAATGAGCAGTTCTTC. Translated, it gives CASTLSGTSGQNEQFF.

Turning to this clone: Other DNA sequences of this sample code for an identical CDR3. J is TRBJ1-5 and V is TRBV15, with D maybe TRBD1 (6 bases). The ends were cut back, 3 bases at V and 4 bases at J, with 7 bases in the middle. The V gene's germline CDR1 is LNHNV and CDR2 YYDKDF (reference sequence). The CDR3 contains 13 residues. The CDR3 DNA sequence: TGTGCCACCAGCAGCCAGGGGAATCAGCCCCAGCATTTT. It codes for CATSSQGNQPQHF. The whole variable domain, remainder taken from reference TRBV15 and TRBJ1-5, is DAMVIQNPRYQVTQFGKPVTLSCSQTLNHNVMYWYQQKSSQAPKLLFHYYDKDFNNEADTPDNFQSRRPNTSFCFLDIRSPGLGDTAMYLCATSSQGNQPQHFGDGTRLSIL.

This chain connects TRBV3-1 (or the pseudogene TRBV3-2) to TRBJ2-4, with D perhaps matching TRBD2 (6 bases). The CDR3 spans 16 residues. The V end was cut by 0 bases, the J end by 4 bases, with 13 bases between. Germline-derived CDR1 and CDR2 are LGHDT and YNNKEL (reference sequence). The CDR3 protein is CASSQDPAGTKNIQYF. DNA of the CDR3: TGTGCCAGCAGCCAAGATCCGGCGGGGACGAAAAACATTCAGTACTTC.

The rearrangement joins TRBV13 to TRBJ1-4; no clear D. V gave up 5 bases and J gave up 4 bases, with 11 bases separating them. Per the germline V gene, CDR1 is PRHDT and CDR2 is FYEKMQ (reference sequence). The CDR3 is 14 residues long. The CDR3 bases are TGTGCCAGCAGCCGCAGAAAGATTAATGAAAAACTGTTTTTT. Residues: CASSRRKINEKLFF.

The V call is TRBV21-1, the J call TRBJ2-3; TRBD2 is the table's D call, not checked against the DNA. TRBV21-1 is described as a pseudogene. This CDR3 is built from 16 residues. This CDR3 is CASSKVEGGHADTQYF. In nucleotides, the CDR3 is TGTGCCAGCAGCAAAGTTGAGGGAGGGCACGCAGATACGCAGTATTTT.